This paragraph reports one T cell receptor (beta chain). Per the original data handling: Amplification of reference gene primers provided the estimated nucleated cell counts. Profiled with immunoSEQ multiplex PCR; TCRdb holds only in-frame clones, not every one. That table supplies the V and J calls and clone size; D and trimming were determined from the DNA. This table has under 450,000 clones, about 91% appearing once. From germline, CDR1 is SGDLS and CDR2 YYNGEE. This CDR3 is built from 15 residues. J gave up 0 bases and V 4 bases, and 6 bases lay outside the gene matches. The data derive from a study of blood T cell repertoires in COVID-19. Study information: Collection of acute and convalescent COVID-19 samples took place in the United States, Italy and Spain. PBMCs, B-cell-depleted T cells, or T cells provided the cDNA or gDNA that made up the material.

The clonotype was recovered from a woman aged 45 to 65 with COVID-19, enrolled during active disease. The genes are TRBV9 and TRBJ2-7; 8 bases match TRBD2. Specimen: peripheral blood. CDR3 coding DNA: TGTGCCAGCAGCCGGGGGGGGGACCCCTCCTACGAGCAGTACTTC. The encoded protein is CASSRGGDPSYEQYF. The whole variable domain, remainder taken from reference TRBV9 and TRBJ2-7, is DSGVTQTPKHLITATGQRVTLRCSPRSGDLSVYWYQQSLDQGLQFLIQYYNGEERAKGNILERFSAQQFPDLHSELNLSSLELGDSALYFCASSRGGDPSYEQYFGPGTRLTVT.